This is a list of T cell receptor beta chains from one sample in a study of identical twins. One entry per CDR3 protein results from TCRdb running MiXCR on the 5' RACE reads. The sample holds under 1 million distinct CDR3 sequences, approximately 13% seen once. The same sample was also used in a study of yellow fever vaccine responses in identical twins.

Sequencing was performed on PBMCs. The receptors here all came from a woman aged 18 to 35 in good health. Each CDR3 is given with its conserved first and last residue. D genes are given only for firm matches. Size tells how often a clone was seen (once, few, many) or the class of an expanded clone, and some rows leave it out.

TRBV15	.	16	TRBJ2-2	.	TGTGCCACCAGCAGAGAGCGGGGGCTCGGGGCCGGGGAGCTGTTTTTT	CATSRERGLGAGELFF
TRBV20-1	many	12	TRBJ2-7	.	TGCAGTGCTATGGGTAACTCCTACGAGCAGTACTTC	CSAMGNSYEQYF
TRBV12-3/TRBV12-4	many	16	TRBJ2-4	TRBD1	TGTGCCAGCAGTCCTCGGACAGGGAAGGCCAAAAACATTCAGTACTTC	CASSPRTGKAKNIQYF
TRBV7-9	.	13	TRBJ2-7	.	TGTGCCAGCAGTCATCTCCCCACCTACGAGCAGTACTTC	CASSHLPTYEQYF
TRBV7-9	.	17	TRBJ2-1	.	TGTGCCAGCAGCCCCTTACGCCCCTGGGCGGAGTCCAATGAGCAGTTCTTC	CASSPLRPWAESNEQFF
TRBV12-5	few	14	TRBJ2-7	.	TGTGCTAGTGGTCTCCTGGGAGGGGGGTACGAGCAGTACTTC	CASGLLGGGYEQYF
TRBV29-1	few	12	TRBJ2-5	.	TGCAGCGTTGCTTCCGGAATAGAGACCCAGTACTTC	CSVASGIETQYF
TRBV27	.	17	TRBJ2-2	TRBD2	TGTGCCAGCAGTTTGAGCGGGGGGGCTCGTCGGACCGGGGAGCTGTTTTTT	CASSLSGGARRTGELFF
TRBV5-1	.	11	TRBJ2-2	.	TGCGCCAGCAGCAGGGGCGATGGGCTGTTTTTT	CASSRGDGLFF
TRBV2	few	12	TRBJ2-1	TRBD2	TGTGCCACACTTAGCGGGAGGGCCGAAAAGTTCTTC	CATLSGRAEKFF
TRBV28	.	19	TRBJ2-2	TRBD1	TGTGCCAGCCGTTTCCTGAATCTACGGGACAGGGGGCTATCGGGGGAGCTGTTTTTT	CASRFLNLRDRGLSGELFF
TRBV7-9	few	15	TRBJ1-5	.	TGTGCCAGCAGCTCCGGCGGTGGGGAACGGCAGCCCCAGCATTTT	CASSSGGGERQPQHF
TRBV20-1	many	15	TRBJ2-5	.	TGCAGTGCTTATTCGGCGGGGTCTATTCGGGAGACCCAGTACTTC	CSAYSAGSIRETQYF
TRBV12-3/TRBV12-4	many	14	TRBJ2-7	.	TGTGCCAGCAGACCCCCAGGTAATCAGGGCGAGCAGTACTTC	CASRPPGNQGEQYF
TRBV3-1	few	14	TRBJ2-4	.	TGTGCCAGCAGCCCCCAGGGTGGGATGAACATTCAGTACTTC	CASSPQGGMNIQYF
TRBV20-1	.	16	TRBJ2-2	TRBD2	TGCAGTGCCATGACTAGCGGGGGGTCCCGAACCGGGGAGCTGTTTTTT	CSAMTSGGSRTGELFF
TRBV29-1	few	14	TRBJ2-3	.	TGCAGCGTAGCCGGACAGTCTAGCACAGATACGCAGTATTTT	CSVAGQSSTDTQYF
TRBV11-2	.	18	TRBJ2-2	TRBD2	TGTGCCAGCAGCCCCTGGGGCGCTAGCGGGGGGAACACCGGGGAGCTGTTTTTT	CASSPWGASGGNTGELFF
TRBV7-6	.	15	TRBJ2-3	.	TGTGCCAGCAGCCCTCACAGGACCCGGGGAGATACGCAGTATTTT	CASSPHRTRGDTQYF
TRBV6-1	.	14	TRBJ2-7	.	TGTGCCAGCAGTCGGGTAGCGAGCTTTTACGAGCAGTACTTC	CASSRVASFYEQYF
TRBV4-1	.	14	TRBJ2-1	.	TGCGCCAGCAGCCAAGGGACGGGCGGGGCGGAGCAGTTCTTC	CASSQGTGGAEQFF
TRBV6-1	.	13	TRBJ2-2	.	TGTGCCAGCACCCGGAAGCGCACCGGGGAGCTGTTTTTT	CASTRKRTGELFF
TRBV12-3/TRBV12-4	many	14	TRBJ1-2	TRBD1	TGTGCCAGCAGTCCCGATCCACAGGGGTATGGCTACACCTTC	CASSPDPQGYGYTF
TRBV6-2/TRBV6-3	many	15	TRBJ2-1	TRBD2	TGTGCCAGCAGCCAGACTAGCGGGAGTGTTGATGAGCAGTTCTTC	CASSQTSGSVDEQFF
TRBV6-2/TRBV6-3	.	15	TRBJ2-1	TRBD2	TGTGCCAGCAGACCTAGCGGGCAGACGGGGAATGAGCAGTTCTTC	CASRPSGQTGNEQFF
TRBV20-1	few	13	TRBJ2-5	.	TGCAGTGCTGTTCTCGAGAACGGAGAGACCCAGTACTTC	CSAVLENGETQYF
TRBV29-1	few	15	TRBJ2-3	TRBD1	TGCAGCGTTGAGGGACAGGGGGCCGGCACAGATACGCAGTATTTT	CSVEGQGAGTDTQYF
TRBV4-2	.	15	TRBJ2-2	.	TGTGCCAGGAGCCCCGGGCGCCCGAACTCCGGGGAGCTGTTTTTT	CARSPGRPNSGELFF
TRBV7-6	.	14	TRBJ2-3	.	TGTGCCAGCAGCCGATTAATGGGGGCAGATACGCAGTATTTT	CASSRLMGADTQYF
TRBV7-9	.	15	TRBJ1-5	.	TGTGCCAGCAGCCAACATTTGGATAGCAATCAGCCCCAGCATTTT	CASSQHLDSNQPQHF
TRBV28	few	13	TRBJ2-2	.	TGTGCCAGCACCCAGAGGTTGACCGGGGAGCTGTTTTTT	CASTQRLTGELFF